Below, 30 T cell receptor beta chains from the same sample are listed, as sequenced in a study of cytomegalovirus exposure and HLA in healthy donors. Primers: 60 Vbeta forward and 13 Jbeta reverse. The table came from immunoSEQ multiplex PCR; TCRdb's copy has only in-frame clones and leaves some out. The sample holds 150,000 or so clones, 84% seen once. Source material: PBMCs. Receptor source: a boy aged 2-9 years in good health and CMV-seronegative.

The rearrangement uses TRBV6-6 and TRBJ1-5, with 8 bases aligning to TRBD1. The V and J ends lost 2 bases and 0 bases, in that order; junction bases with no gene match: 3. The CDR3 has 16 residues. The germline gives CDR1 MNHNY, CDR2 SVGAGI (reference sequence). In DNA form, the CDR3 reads TGTGCCAGCAGTTACGACAGGGGTTATAGCAATCAGCCCCAGCATTTT. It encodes CASSYDRGYSNQPQHF.

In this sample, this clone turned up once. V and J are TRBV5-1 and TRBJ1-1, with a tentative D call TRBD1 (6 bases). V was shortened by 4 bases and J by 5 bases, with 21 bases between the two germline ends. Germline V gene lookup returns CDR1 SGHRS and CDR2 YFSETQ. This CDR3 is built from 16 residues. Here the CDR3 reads CASSVTAGGPGTEAFF. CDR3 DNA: TGCGCCAGCAGCGTGACAGCGGGGGGGCCAGGAACTGAAGCTTTCTTT.

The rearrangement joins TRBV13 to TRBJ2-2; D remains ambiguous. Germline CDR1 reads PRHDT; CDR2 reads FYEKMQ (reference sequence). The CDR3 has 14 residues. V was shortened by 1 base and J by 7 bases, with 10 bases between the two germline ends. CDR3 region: CASSLEALGGELFF. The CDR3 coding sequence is TGTGCCAGCAGCTTAGAAGCGCTGGGCGGGGAGCTGTTTTTT.

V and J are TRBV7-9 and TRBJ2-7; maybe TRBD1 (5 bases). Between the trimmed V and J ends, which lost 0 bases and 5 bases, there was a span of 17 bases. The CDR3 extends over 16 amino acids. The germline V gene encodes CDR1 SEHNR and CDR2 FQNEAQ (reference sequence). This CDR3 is CASSLAPPGSVNEQYF. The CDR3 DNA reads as TGTGCCAGCAGCTTAGCGCCTCCAGGGTCAGTTAACGAGCAGTACTTC. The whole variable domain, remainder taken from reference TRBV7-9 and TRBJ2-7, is DTGVSQNPRHKITKRGQNVTFRCDPISEHNRLYWYRQTLGQGPEFLTYFQNEAQLEKSRLLSDRFSAERPKGSFSTLEIQRTEQGDSAMYLCASSLAPPGSVNEQYFGPGTRLTVT.

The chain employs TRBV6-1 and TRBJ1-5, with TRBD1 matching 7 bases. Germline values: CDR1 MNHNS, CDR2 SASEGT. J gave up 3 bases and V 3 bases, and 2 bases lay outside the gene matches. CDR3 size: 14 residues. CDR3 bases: TGTGCCAGCAGTGATGGACAGGTCAATCAGCCCCAGCATTTT. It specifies CASSDGQVNQPQHF.

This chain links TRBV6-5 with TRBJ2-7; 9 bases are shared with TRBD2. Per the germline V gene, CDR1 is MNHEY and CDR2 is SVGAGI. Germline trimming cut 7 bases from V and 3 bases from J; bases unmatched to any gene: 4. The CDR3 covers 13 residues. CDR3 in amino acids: CASMAGGFYEQYF. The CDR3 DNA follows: TGTGCCAGCATGGCGGGAGGGTTCTACGAGCAGTACTTC.

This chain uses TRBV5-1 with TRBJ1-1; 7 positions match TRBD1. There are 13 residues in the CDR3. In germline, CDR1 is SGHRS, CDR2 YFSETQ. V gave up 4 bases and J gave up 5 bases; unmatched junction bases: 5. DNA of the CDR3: TGCGCCAGCAGCGGGTTGGGACAGACTGAAGCTTTCTTT. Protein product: CASSGLGQTEAFF.

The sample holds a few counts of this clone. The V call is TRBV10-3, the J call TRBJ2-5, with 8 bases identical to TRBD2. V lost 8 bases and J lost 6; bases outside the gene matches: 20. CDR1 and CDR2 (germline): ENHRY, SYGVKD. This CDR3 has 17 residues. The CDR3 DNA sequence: TGTGCCATCGGCTCCTTCAGTAGACTAGCGCTTCGGAAGACCCAGTACTTC. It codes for CAIGSFSRLALRKTQYF.

CDR3 region: CASSVGNSKNTEAFF. The CDR3 bases are TGTGCCAGCAGCGTAGGTAACAGTAAGAACACTGAAGCTTTCTTT. V is TRBV9 and J is TRBJ1-1; D call uncertain. V dropped 0 bases and J dropped 1 base, with 10 bases sitting between them. This CDR3 spans 15 amino acids. Germline CDR1 and CDR2: SGDLS and YYNGEE.

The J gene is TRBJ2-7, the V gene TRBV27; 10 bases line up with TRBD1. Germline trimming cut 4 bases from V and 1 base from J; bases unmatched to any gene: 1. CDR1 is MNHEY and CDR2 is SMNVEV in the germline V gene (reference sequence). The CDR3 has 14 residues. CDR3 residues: CASSWTGGSYEQYF. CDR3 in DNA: TGTGCCAGCAGTTGGACAGGGGGGTCCTACGAGCAGTACTTC.

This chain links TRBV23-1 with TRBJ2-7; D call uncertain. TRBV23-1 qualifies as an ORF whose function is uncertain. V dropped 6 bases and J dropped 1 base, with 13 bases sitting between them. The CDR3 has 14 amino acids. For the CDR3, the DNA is TGCGCCAGCAGCCCCCCACACCGTTCCTACGAGCAGTACTTC. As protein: CASSPPHRSYEQYF.

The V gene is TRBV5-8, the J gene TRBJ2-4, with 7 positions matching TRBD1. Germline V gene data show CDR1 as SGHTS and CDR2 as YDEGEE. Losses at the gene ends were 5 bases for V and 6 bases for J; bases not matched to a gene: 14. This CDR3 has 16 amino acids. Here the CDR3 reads CASRGNRGPRANIQYF. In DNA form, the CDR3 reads TGTGCCAGCAGGGGTAACAGGGGCCCGAGGGCAAACATTCAGTACTTC.

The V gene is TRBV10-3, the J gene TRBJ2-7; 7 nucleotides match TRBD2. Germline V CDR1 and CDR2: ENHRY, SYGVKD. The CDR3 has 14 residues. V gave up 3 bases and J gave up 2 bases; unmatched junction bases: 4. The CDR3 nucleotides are TGTGCCATCAGTGAATTAGCGGGCACCTACGAGCAGTACTTC. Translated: CAISELAGTYEQYF.

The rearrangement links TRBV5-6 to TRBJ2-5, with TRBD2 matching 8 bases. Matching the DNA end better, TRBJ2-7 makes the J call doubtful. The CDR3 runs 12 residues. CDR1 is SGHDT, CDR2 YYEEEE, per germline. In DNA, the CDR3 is TGTGCCAGCAGCGTCGGGGGGGGCGAGCAGTACTTC. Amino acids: CASSVGGGEQYF.

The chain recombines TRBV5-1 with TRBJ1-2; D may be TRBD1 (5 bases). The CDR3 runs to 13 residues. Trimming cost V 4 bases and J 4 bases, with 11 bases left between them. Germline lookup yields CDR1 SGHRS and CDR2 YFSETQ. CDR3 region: CASSPDKVYGYTF. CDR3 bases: TGCGCCAGCAGCCCGGACAAGGTCTATGGCTACACCTTC.

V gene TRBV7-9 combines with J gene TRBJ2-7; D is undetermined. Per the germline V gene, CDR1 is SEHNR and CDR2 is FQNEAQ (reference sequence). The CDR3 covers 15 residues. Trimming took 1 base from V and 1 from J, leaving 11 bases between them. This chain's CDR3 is CASSLEQILSYEQYF. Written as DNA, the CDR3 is TGTGCCAGCAGCTTAGAACAGATATTATCCTACGAGCAGTACTTC. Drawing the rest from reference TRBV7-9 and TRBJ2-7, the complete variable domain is DTGVSQNPRHKITKRGQNVTFRCDPISEHNRLYWYRQTLGQGPEFLTYFQNEAQLEKSRLLSDRFSAERPKGSFSTLEIQRTEQGDSAMYLCASSLEQILSYEQYFGPGTRLTVT.

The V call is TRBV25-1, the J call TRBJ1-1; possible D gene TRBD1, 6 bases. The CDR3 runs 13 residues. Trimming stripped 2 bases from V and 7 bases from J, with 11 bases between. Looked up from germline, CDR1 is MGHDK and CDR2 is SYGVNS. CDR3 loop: CASSELDRREAFF. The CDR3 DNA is TGTGCCAGCAGTGAACTCGACAGGCGTGAAGCTTTCTTT.

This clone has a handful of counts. The CDR3 region is CAISESRETQYF. The CDR3 region has the DNA TGTGCCATCAGTGAGTCTAGAGAGACCCAGTACTTC. The J gene is TRBJ2-5, the V gene TRBV10-3; unclear D gene. The CDR3 length is 12 residues. Germline values: CDR1 ENHRY, CDR2 SYGVKD. Trimming removed 0 bases from V and 4 bases from J, with 3 bases in between.

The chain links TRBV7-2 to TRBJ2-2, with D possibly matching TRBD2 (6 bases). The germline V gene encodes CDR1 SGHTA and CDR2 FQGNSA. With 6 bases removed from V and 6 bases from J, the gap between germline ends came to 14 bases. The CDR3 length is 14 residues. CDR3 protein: CASSPTSFSGELFF. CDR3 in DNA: TGTGCCAGCAGTCCGACTAGTTTCTCCGGGGAGCTGTTTTTT.

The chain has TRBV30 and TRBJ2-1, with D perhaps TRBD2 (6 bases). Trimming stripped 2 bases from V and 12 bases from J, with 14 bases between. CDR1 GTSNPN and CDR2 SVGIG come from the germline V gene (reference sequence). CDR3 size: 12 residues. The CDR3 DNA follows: TGTGCCTGGAGTCAGCCTGGACTATTGCAGTTCTTC. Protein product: CAWSQPGLLQFF.

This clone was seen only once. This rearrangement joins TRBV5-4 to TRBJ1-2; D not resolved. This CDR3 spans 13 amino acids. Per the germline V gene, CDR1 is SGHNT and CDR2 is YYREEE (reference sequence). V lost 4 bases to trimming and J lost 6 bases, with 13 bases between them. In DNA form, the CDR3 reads TGTGCCAGCAGCCTACCACAGCTCGATGGCTACACCTTC. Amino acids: CASSLPQLDGYTF.

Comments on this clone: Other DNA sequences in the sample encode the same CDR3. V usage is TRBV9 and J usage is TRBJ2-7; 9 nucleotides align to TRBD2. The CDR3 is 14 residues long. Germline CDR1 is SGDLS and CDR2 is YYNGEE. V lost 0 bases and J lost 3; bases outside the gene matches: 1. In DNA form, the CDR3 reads TGTGCCAGCAGCGTAGGACTAGCGGACTACGAGCAGTACTTC. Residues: CASSVGLADYEQYF.

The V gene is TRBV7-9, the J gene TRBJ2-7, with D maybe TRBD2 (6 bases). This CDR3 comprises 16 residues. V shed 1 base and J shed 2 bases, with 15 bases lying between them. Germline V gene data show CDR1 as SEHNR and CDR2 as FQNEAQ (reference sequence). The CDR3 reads CASSLVFTSLTYEQYF. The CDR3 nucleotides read TGTGCCAGCAGCTTAGTTTTCACTAGCTTAACCTACGAGCAGTACTTC.

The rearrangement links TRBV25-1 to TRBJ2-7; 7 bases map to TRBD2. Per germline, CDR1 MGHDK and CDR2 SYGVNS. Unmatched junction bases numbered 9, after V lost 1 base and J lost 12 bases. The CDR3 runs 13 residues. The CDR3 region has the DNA TGTGCCAGCAGTGAATTAGTAAGCGGGATGGTGTACTTC. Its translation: CASSELVSGMVYF.

The CDR3 loop is CASSHPQGAGGGTQYF. Written as DNA, the CDR3 is TGTGCCAGCAGCCATCCCCAGGGAGCGGGGGGAGGTACGCAGTATTTT. The chain combines TRBV7-3 with TRBJ2-3; 9 positions agree with TRBD2. With V trimmed by 5 bases and J by 8 bases, 14 bases remained unmatched. Germline lookup yields CDR1 SGHTA and CDR2 FQGTGA. This CDR3 has 16 amino acids.

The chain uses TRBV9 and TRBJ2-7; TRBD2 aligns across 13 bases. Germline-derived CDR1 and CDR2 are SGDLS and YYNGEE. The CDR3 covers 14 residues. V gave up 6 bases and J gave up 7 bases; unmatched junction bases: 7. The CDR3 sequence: CASTAGLAGVEQYF. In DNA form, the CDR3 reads TGTGCCAGCACTGCCGGACTAGCGGGAGTTGAGCAGTACTTC.

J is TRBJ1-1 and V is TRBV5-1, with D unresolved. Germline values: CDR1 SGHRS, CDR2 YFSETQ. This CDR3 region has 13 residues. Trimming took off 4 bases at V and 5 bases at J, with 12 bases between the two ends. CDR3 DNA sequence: TGCGCCAGCAGCCCCGGCGGCGGGACTGAAGCTTTCTTT. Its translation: CASSPGGGTEAFF.

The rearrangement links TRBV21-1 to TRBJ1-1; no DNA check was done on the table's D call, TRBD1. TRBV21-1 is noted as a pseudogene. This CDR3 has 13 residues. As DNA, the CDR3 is TGTGCCAGCAGCTGGGACAGGGACACTGAAGCTTTCTTT. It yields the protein CASSWDRDTEAFF.

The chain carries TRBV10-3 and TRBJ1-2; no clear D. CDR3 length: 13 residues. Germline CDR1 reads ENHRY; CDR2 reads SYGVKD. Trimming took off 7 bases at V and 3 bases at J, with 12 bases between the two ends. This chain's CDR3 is CAIKGGLHYGYTF. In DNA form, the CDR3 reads TGTGCCATCAAAGGCGGTCTCCACTATGGCTACACCTTC.

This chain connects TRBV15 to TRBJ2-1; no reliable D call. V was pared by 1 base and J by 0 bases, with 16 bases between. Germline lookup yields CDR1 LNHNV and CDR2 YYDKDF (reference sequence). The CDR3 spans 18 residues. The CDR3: CATSRGVRGIFSYNEQFF. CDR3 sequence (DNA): TGTGCCACCAGCAGAGGGGTGCGCGGAATCTTCTCCTACAATGAGCAGTTCTTC.